Following are 8 T cell receptor beta chains from one sample sequenced in a study of control samples from healthy donors and cancer patients. Libraries were prepared by immunoSEQ multiplex PCR; TCRdb keeps only in-frame clonotypes and omits some of them. The sample records some 89,000 clones, more than 75% being singletons. What was sequenced was blood. The receptor set was obtained from a woman in her forties in good health.

This sequence joins TRBV11-2 and TRBJ2-1; 10 positions match TRBD2. Looked up from germline, CDR1 is SGHAT and CDR2 is FQNNGV. This CDR3 comprises 20 residues. V dropped 0 bases and J dropped 9; count of bases not matched to a gene: 20. CDR3 sequence reads: CASSLESSASGGARRGEQFF. The CDR3 DNA is TGTGCCAGCAGCTTAGAGAGCTCCGCTAGCGGGGGCGCCCGGAGGGGTGAGCAGTTCTTC.

The chain employs TRBV10-3 and TRBJ2-6, with 8 bases that match TRBD2. CDR3 length: 17 amino acids. Trimming took 5 bases from V and 6 from J; bases not matched to a gene: 12. CDR1 and CDR2 from the germline V gene are ENHRY and SYGVKD. CDR3 nucleotide sequence: TGTGCCATCAGTAGAGACGGGGGGGGACTCTTGGCCAACGTCCTGACTTTC. It translates to CAISRDGGGLLANVLTF.

The CDR3 coding sequence is TGTGCCAGCAGCGCCACAGTAACTAATGAAAAACTGTTTTTT. It codes for CASSATVTNEKLFF. The chain is built from TRBV9 and TRBJ1-4; D call uncertain. Trimming took off 3 bases at V and 1 base at J, with 7 bases between the two ends. Germline lookup yields CDR1 SGDLS and CDR2 YYNGEE. The length of the CDR3 is 14 residues.

This chain links TRBV27 with TRBJ1-2; 7 bases align to TRBD1. The CDR3 sequence is 15 residues long. Per germline, CDR1 MNHEY and CDR2 SMNVEV (reference sequence). With V trimmed by 2 bases and J by 7 bases, 10 bases remained unmatched. The CDR3 is CASSLKGGRSGGYTF. CDR3 nucleotides: TGTGCCAGCAGTTTAAAAGGGGGCAGGAGTGGTGGCTACACCTTC.

The rearrangement joins TRBV6-6 to TRBJ2-7; 15 nucleotides agree with TRBD2. Germline CDR1 MNHNY, CDR2 SVGAGI (reference sequence). The V gene end was trimmed by 6 bases and the J gene end by 6 bases; junction bases not matched to a gene: 3. This CDR3 contains 14 residues. CDR3 nucleotide sequence: TGTGCCAGCAGACAGGGACTAGCGGGGGGCGAGCAGTACTTC. The encoded protein is CASRQGLAGGEQYF.

This clone was seen once. The V and J genes are TRBV4-3 and TRBJ1-1; 7 bases are shared with TRBD1. The CDR3 is 15 residues long. Looked up from germline, CDR1 is LGHNA and CDR2 is YSLEER. With V trimmed by 1 base and J by 4 bases, 6 bases remained unmatched. CDR3 DNA: TGCGCCAGCAGCCAAGGGGACAGAAGTCCCACTGAAGCTTTCTTT. Translation gives CASSQGDRSPTEAFF.

The chain carries TRBV23-1 and TRBJ1-6, with D maybe TRBD1 (6 bases). TRBV23-1 is classed as an ORF, of uncertain function. With 7 bases removed from V and 5 bases from J, the gap between germline ends came to 30 bases. This CDR3 region has 20 residues. The CDR3 DNA follows: TGCGCCAGCATTAACCGGGACACCAACCCAGTGAACCCGGATAATTCACCCCTCCACTTT. It is translated as CASINRDTNPVNPDNSPLHF.

V is TRBV5-1 and J is TRBJ2-7, with no clear D. Trimming removed 4 bases from V and 2 bases from J, with 7 bases in between. Germline V gene data show CDR1 as SGHRS and CDR2 as YFSETQ. The CDR3 is 12 amino acids. Written as DNA, the CDR3 is TGCGCCAGCAGCAATCAGGCCTACGAGCAGTACTTC. This encodes CASSNQAYEQYF. The entire variable domain, with the rest obtained from reference TRBV5-1 and TRBJ2-7, is as follows: KAGVTQTPRYLIKTRGQQVTLSCSPISGHRSVSWYQQTPGQGLQFLFEYFSETQRNKGNFPGRFSGRQFSNSRSEMNVSTLELGDSALYLCASSNQAYEQYFGPGTRLTVT.